The TCR beta chain under discussion was sequenced for a study of a mutant IDH1 vaccine in newly diagnosed glioma. Study-wide context: Vaccinations, eight in total, occurred in weeks 1, 3, 5, 7, 11, 15, 19, 23. Before enrollment, the patients had been treated with radiotherapy alone, temozolomide alone, or both together. Most of them had received both. Patients under treatment included around 60% males and around 38% females and had a mean age of approximately 44 years. Vaccines began 4-6 weeks after radiotherapy alone, or with temozolomide cycles.

Germline CDR1 is MNHEY and CDR2 is SVGAGI. V dropped 3 bases and J dropped 3 bases, with 11 bases sitting between them. The CDR3 consists of 15 residues. Time point indicated: week 23, last vaccination. One vaccine dose held 300 ug of mutant IDH1 20-mer peptide and came with topical imiquimod. Details on this clone: No antigen is known for it.

Using immunoSEQ multiplex PCR, the repertoire was profiled, and TCRdb retains in-frame clones only, with some absent. The sample includes 45,000 to 65,000 clones, about 81% of them seen just once. The sample here was PBMCs, taken from a glioma patient whose treatment included an IDH1 peptide vaccine. This clonotype was obtained from a woman aged 40 to 55 with glioma. Some clones in this sample may be carry-over from other donors' samples. The chain is built from TRBV6-5 and TRBJ2-2; TRBD2 is a possible D gene (7 bases). In DNA, the CDR3 is TGTGCCAGCAGTTATACGGGGGGCTACACCGGGGAGCTGTTTTTT. This encodes CASSYTGGYTGELFF.